In its sample, the clone carrying this T cell receptor (beta chain) was seen a few times. No antigen is known for it. The sample originates from a study of cytomegalovirus exposure and HLA in healthy donors. On the study more broadly: A prior study identified some 100 million unique TCR beta sequences from roughly 180 million T cells.

Germline V CDR1 and CDR2: LNHDA, SQIVND (reference sequence). Trimming took 6 bases from V and 4 from J, leaving 6 bases between them. The CDR3 is made up of 11 amino acids. Notes on the study in general: Being indistinguishable, some V segments were excluded, TRBV6-2 and TRBV6-3 among them. Accurate prediction of most subjects' HLA-A and HLA-B alleles from TCR beta sequences was reported.

Primers for the PCR totalled 60 Vbeta and 13 Jbeta. Profiled with immunoSEQ multiplex PCR; TCRdb holds only in-frame clones, not every one. In the table there are under 200,000 clones, around 84% of which are singletons. This receptor was identified in a woman aged 45-59 years in good health and CMV-seropositive. The chain combines TRBV19 with TRBJ1-2; D gene uncertain. The sample comprised PBMCs. Written as DNA, the CDR3 is TGTGCCAGTAGGAGTGGCTATGGCTACACCTTC. This gives the protein CASRSGYGYTF.